This T cell receptor beta chain was identified in a study of blood T cells in healthy people across ages. General study points: A roughly linear fall in TCR beta diversity per million T cells was seen with increasing age.

With a J-beta primer mix and a sample-barcoded 5' primer, a second PCR ran about 6 to 11 cycles. TCRdb re-analysed the 5' RACE reads in MiXCR, keeping a single row per CDR3 protein. The repertoire holds hundreds of thousands of distinct CDR3 sequences, with about 30% as singletons. At least 6.5 million PBMCs were isolated per sample. There were at least 6 micrograms of total RNA extracted from every sample. A word on this clonotype: What it recognizes is unknown.

The CDR3 extends over 16 amino acids. V was pared by 5 bases and J by 4 bases, with 19 bases between. The chain has TRBV12-3 or TRBV12-4 and TRBJ2-3, with D perhaps matching TRBD2 (5 bases). The sample was blood. This sequence was found in a woman of 80 years or more in good health. The DNA of the CDR3 is TGTGCCAGCAGTCCAGAGGCCTCCCCTAGCCCAGATACGCAGTATTTT. It is translated as CASSPEASPSPDTQYF.